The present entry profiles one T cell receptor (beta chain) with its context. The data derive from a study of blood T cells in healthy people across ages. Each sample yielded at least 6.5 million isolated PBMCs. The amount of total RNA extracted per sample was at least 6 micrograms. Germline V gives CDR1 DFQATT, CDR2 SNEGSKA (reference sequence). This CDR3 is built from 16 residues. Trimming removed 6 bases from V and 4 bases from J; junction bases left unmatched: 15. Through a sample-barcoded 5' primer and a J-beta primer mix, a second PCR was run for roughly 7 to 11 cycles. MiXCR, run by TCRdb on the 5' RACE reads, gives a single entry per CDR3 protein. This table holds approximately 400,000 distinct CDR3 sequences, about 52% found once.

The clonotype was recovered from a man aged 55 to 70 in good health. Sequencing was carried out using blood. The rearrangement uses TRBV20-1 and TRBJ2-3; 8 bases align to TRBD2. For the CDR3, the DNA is TGCAGTGCCCCGAGGGGCCTGCTAGCGGGCTCAGATACGCAGTATTTT. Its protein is CSAPRGLLAGSDTQYF.